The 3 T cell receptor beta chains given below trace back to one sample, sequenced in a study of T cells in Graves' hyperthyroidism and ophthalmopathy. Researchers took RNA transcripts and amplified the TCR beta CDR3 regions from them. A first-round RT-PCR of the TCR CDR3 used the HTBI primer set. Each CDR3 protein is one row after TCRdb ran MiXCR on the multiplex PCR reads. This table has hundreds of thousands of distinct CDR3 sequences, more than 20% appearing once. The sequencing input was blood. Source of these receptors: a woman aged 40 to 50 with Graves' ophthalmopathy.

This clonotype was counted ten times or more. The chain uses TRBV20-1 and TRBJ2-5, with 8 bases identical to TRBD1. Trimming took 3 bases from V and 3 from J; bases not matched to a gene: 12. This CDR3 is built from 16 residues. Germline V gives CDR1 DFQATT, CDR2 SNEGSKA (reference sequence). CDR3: CSASLAAGTGEETQYF. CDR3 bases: TGCAGTGCTAGCTTGGCCGCCGGGACAGGCGAAGAGACCCAGTACTTC.

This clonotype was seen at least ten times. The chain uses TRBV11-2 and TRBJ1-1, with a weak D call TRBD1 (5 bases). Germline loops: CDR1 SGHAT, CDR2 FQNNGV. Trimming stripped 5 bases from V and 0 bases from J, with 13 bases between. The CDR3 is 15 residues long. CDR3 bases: TGTGCCAGCAGCGCCAGCGGGGGGGTGAACACTGAAGCTTTCTTT. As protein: CASSASGGVNTEAFF.

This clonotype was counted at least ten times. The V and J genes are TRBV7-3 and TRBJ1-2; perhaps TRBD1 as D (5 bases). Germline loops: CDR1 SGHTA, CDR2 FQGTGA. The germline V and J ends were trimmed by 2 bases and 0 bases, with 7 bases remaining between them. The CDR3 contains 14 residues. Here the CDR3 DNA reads TGTGCCAGCAGCTTAGACAGTACTAACTATGGCTACACCTTC. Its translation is CASSLDSTNYGYTF.